This entry lists 13 T cell receptor beta chains sequenced from one sample in a study of blood T cell repertoires in COVID-19 (TCRdb year 2020). The library was prepared using the immunoSEQ multiplex PCR assay. This immuneACCESS table, as held by TCRdb, lists in-frame sequences with V and J called but not all clones. Of the missing ones, under half trace to an unresolved V gene in checked studies; the others have no known cause. The sample table holds 60,000 to 85,000 clones, of which roughly 70% were seen once. The ten largest account for 2.5% to 3% of the sample. The sequenced material came from peripheral blood. Receptors originate from a human donor with acute or convalescent COVID-19. The donor label of this sample is uncertain.

This chain uses TRBV19 with TRBJ1-6; D is possibly TRBD1 (6 bases). The CDR3 contains 14 residues. V lost 5 bases and J 9 bases, leaving 14 bases between the germline ends. Germline loops: CDR1 LNHDA, CDR2 SQIVND (reference sequence). CDR3 sequence reads: CASSPQDSTSPLHF. CDR3 in DNA: TGTGCCAGTAGTCCTCAGGACAGTACTTCACCCCTCCACTTT.

The gene calls are TRBV5-1 and TRBJ2-6; a weak D match, TRBD2 (6 bases). Germline V lookup: CDR1 SGHRS, CDR2 YFSETQ. Trimming took 0 bases from V and 2 from J, leaving 12 bases between them. This CDR3 comprises 17 residues. CDR3 nucleotide sequence: TGCGCCAGCAGCTTGGCCTCGTCGGGGGCTGGGGCCAACGTCCTGACTTTC. It codes for CASSLASSGAGANVLTF.

The chain joins TRBV14 to TRBJ1-1; the match to TRBD1 covers 7 bases. V was pared by 2 bases and J by 4 bases, with 1 base of the junction left unmatched. Germline V gene lookup returns CDR1 SGHDN and CDR2 FVKESK. The length of the CDR3 is 13 residues. The DNA for the CDR3 is TGTGCCAGCAGCCAACCAGGGGGCACTGAAGCTTTCTTT. This gives the protein CASSQPGGTEAFF.

The J gene is TRBJ1-1, the V gene TRBV19, with 7 bases matching TRBD1. Germline CDR1 and CDR2: LNHDA and SQIVND (reference sequence). Germline trimming cut 1 base from V and 7 bases from J; bases unmatched to any gene: 3. The CDR3 covers 13 residues. The CDR3 sequence: CASSIVAGGEAFF. CDR3 nucleotides: TGTGCCAGTAGTATAGTGGCAGGGGGTGAAGCTTTCTTT.

This chain links TRBV3-1 (or the pseudogene TRBV3-2) with TRBJ1-1; 7 bases are a match to TRBD1. This CDR3 is 15 amino acids long. Per the germline V gene, CDR1 is LGHDT and CDR2 is YNNKEL (reference sequence). V gave up 3 bases and J gave up 2 bases; unmatched junction bases: 6. The CDR3 here is CASSHTNRGNTEAFF. In DNA form, the CDR3 reads TGTGCCAGCAGCCACACAAACAGGGGTAACACTGAAGCTTTCTTT.

The CDR3 protein is CASSDPGYEQYF. CDR3 in DNA: TGTGCCAGCAGTGACCCGGGATACGAGCAGTACTTC. This chain uses TRBV6-2 or TRBV6-3 with TRBJ2-7; maybe TRBD2 (5 bases). The CDR3 spans 12 residues. Germline CDR1 and CDR2: MNHEY and SVGEGT. V dropped 5 bases and J dropped 4 bases, with 9 bases sitting between them.

The chain couples TRBV6-6 to TRBJ2-7, with TRBD2 matching over 7 bases. Germline V lookup: CDR1 MNHNY, CDR2 SVGAGI (reference sequence). There are 12 residues in the CDR3. V lost 2 bases and J lost 6; bases outside the gene matches: 1. The CDR3 reads CASSYGEGEQYV. CDR3 bases: TGTGCCAGCAGTTACGGGGAGGGCGAGCAGTACGTC.

The V call is TRBV21-1, the J call TRBJ1-6; the table's D call of TRBD1 was not tested on the DNA. TRBV21-1 is marked as a pseudogene. This CDR3 spans 14 amino acids. The CDR3 sequence: CASSNPGLRSPLHF. Written as DNA, the CDR3 is TGTGCCAGCAGCAATCCAGGGCTAAGGTCACCCCTCCACTTT.

As to this clone: The same CDR3 also results from other DNA sequences found in this sample. The chain employs TRBV19 and TRBJ2-3, with D perhaps TRBD1 (5 bases). Germline CDR1 LNHDA, CDR2 SQIVND (reference sequence). There are 12 residues in the CDR3. Trimming stripped 5 bases from V and 3 bases from J, with 6 bases between. CDR3 coding DNA: TGTGCCAGTAGTCCAGGGACAGATACGCAGTATTTT. Translating it yields CASSPGTDTQYF.

V is TRBV12-3 or TRBV12-4 and J is TRBJ2-1; D is ambiguous. The germline V and J ends were trimmed by 6 bases and 7 bases, with 7 bases remaining between them. CDR3 length: 11 residues. CDR3 nucleotides: TGTGCCAGCAGGGCGGTTAATGAGCAGTTCTTC. Protein sequence: CASRAVNEQFF.

The genes are TRBV29-1 and TRBJ1-2; the D gene is possibly TRBD1 (6 bases). This CDR3 is built from 12 residues. V dropped 2 bases and J dropped 8 bases, with 12 bases sitting between them. The V gene's germline CDR1 is SQVTM and CDR2 ANQGSEA. The CDR3 spells CSVELTGWGYTF. Written as DNA, the CDR3 is TGCAGCGTTGAACTGACAGGTTGGGGCTACACCTTC.

The chain employs TRBV5-1 and TRBJ2-5; 9 bases agree with TRBD2. The CDR3 runs 13 residues. Germline V gene lookup returns CDR1 SGHRS and CDR2 YFSETQ. Trimming took 4 bases from V and 5 from J; bases not matched to a gene: 3. CDR3: CASSLSGGETQYF. In DNA form, the CDR3 reads TGCGCCAGCAGCCTTAGCGGGGGTGAGACCCAGTACTTC.

This clone was detected a few times. This sequence joins TRBV27 and TRBJ2-7, with 10 bases that match TRBD1. The CDR3 loop spans 15 amino acids. J was trimmed by 0 bases and V by 3 bases; bases with no gene match: 2. Germline-derived CDR1 and CDR2 are MNHEY and SMNVEV (reference sequence). The CDR3 loop is CASSFGQGGSYEQYF. CDR3 DNA sequence: TGTGCCAGCAGTTTTGGACAGGGGGGCTCCTACGAGCAGTACTTC.